Each of the 32 T cell receptor beta chains below was sequenced from the same sample in a study of OX40 agonist ivuxolimab in advanced cancers. Measured with immunoSEQ multiplex PCR; TCRdb has only the in-frame clones, and not every one. The table has approximately 34,000 clones, nearly 90% seen once. Source: CD4+ or CD8+ T cells sorted from blood, taken in a trial of the OX40 agonist ivuxolimab. The receptor set was obtained from an adult with an advanced solid tumor such as melanoma, head and neck, liver or kidney cancer.

This chain uses TRBV7-9 with TRBJ2-7, with D perhaps TRBD1 (6 bases). The V end lost 3 bases, the J end lost 3 bases, and 9 bases lay between the germline ends. The V gene's germline CDR1 is SEHNR and CDR2 FQNEAQ (reference sequence). The CDR3 sequence is 13 residues long. The CDR3 here is CASSFGQIYEQYF. DNA of the CDR3: TGTGCCAGCAGCTTCGGACAGATCTACGAGCAGTACTTC. The full variable domain, in which reference TRBV7-9 and TRBJ2-7 provide the parts outside the CDR3, is DTGVSQNPRHKITKRGQNVTFRCDPISEHNRLYWYRQTLGQGPEFLTYFQNEAQLEKSRLLSDRFSAERPKGSFSTLEIQRTEQGDSAMYLCASSFGQIYEQYFGPGTRLTVT.

The chain uses TRBV11-2 and TRBJ1-1; weak D call: TRBD1 (6 bases). The CDR3 is 14 amino acids. V lost 6 bases and J lost 1, with 12 bases in between. CDR1 is SGHAT and CDR2 is FQNNGV in the germline V gene. CDR3 protein: CASRSDRTNTEAFF. The CDR3 DNA follows: TGTGCCAGCAGATCCGACAGGACGAACACTGAAGCTTTCTTT.

The CDR3, as DNA: TGTGCCAGCAGTTTATTGGGGGGGGATGGAACTAATGAAAAACTGTTTTTT. Translating gives CASSLLGGDGTNEKLFF. V usage is TRBV28 and J usage is TRBJ1-4, with D perhaps matching TRBD1 (5 bases). Germline V gene lookup returns CDR1 MDHEN and CDR2 SYDVKM. The CDR3 covers 17 residues. V dropped 1 base and J dropped 1 base, with 13 bases sitting between them.

This chain connects TRBV10-3 to TRBJ2-3; TRBD1 matches 12 bases. The CDR3 sequence is 16 residues long. Germline assignment: CDR1 ENHRY and CDR2 SYGVKD. J lost 4 bases, V lost 3 bases, and 5 bases had no gene match. In DNA, the CDR3 is TGTGCCATCAGTGAAATGGGGACAGGGGGCGCAGATACGCAGTATTTT. Its protein product is CAISEMGTGGADTQYF.

The V and J genes are TRBV10-2 and TRBJ2-5, with 8 bases matching TRBD2. The V segment lost 2 bases and the J segment 0 bases; nucleotides outside the gene matches: 5. From germline, CDR1 is WSHSY and CDR2 SAAADI. CDR3 size: 16 residues. In nucleotides, the CDR3 is TGCGCCAGCAGTGAGGGCGGGGGGTCATACCAAGAGACCCAGTACTTC. It specifies CASSEGGGSYQETQYF.

The rearrangement links TRBV25-1 to TRBJ2-7; 7 bases align to TRBD1. The V and J ends lost 6 bases and 5 bases, in that order; junction bases with no gene match: 4. Germline lookup yields CDR1 MGHDK and CDR2 SYGVNS. The CDR3 extends over 12 amino acids. This CDR3 reads CASSTGDHEQYF. The CDR3 nucleotides are TGTGCCAGCAGCACAGGGGACCACGAGCAGTACTTC.

V gene TRBV5-8 combines with J gene TRBJ2-5, with D perhaps matching TRBD1 or TRBD2 (5 bases each). The CDR3 consists of 12 residues. The ends were cut back, 3 bases at V and 5 bases at J, with 8 bases in the middle. CDR1 and CDR2 (germline): SGHTS, YDEGEE. The CDR3 bases are TGTGCCAGCAGCTGGGGGATGGAGACCCAGTACTTC. Translating it yields CASSWGMETQYF.

This clone was seen a single time. The V call is TRBV5-5, the J call TRBJ1-2; a weak D match, TRBD1 (5 bases). The CDR3 runs to 15 residues. Germline CDR1 is SGHKS and CDR2 is YYEKEE (reference sequence). Trimming cost V 4 bases and J 0 bases, with 13 bases left between them. This CDR3 reads CASSPTEEPNYGYTF. The DNA of the CDR3 is TGTGCCAGCAGCCCGACAGAGGAGCCTAACTATGGCTACACCTTC.

The chain combines TRBV6-5 with TRBJ1-2; 9 bases line up with TRBD1. The germline gives CDR1 MNHEY, CDR2 SVGAGI. There are 15 residues in the CDR3. After removal of 6 bases from V and 2 bases from J, the junction contained 7 bases not matched to a gene. This CDR3 reads CASSLWGQGNYGYTF. The CDR3 region has the DNA TGTGCCAGCAGCCTCTGGGGACAGGGCAACTATGGCTACACCTTC.

The chain is built from TRBV5-1 and TRBJ1-1; D not resolved. Germline-derived CDR1 and CDR2 are SGHRS and YFSETQ. Trimming left V 4 bases short and J 3 bases short, with 13 bases between. The CDR3 covers 14 residues. DNA for the CDR3: TGCGCCAGCAGCCCGCTTTCGGCGGACACTGAAGCTTTCTTT. It specifies CASSPLSADTEAFF. Full variable domain (outside the CDR3, taken from reference TRBV5-1 and TRBJ1-1): KAGVTQTPRYLIKTRGQQVTLSCSPISGHRSVSWYQQTPGQGLQFLFEYFSETQRNKGNFPGRFSGRQFSNSRSEMNVSTLELGDSALYLCASSPLSADTEAFFGQGTRLTVV.

The V gene is TRBV28, the J gene TRBJ2-7, with D hard to call. Trimming removed 4 bases from V and 3 bases from J, with 13 bases in between. This CDR3 is built from 14 residues. Germline CDR1 is MDHEN and CDR2 is SYDVKM. The CDR3 sequence is CASSSRDNDYEQYF. The DNA for the CDR3 is TGTGCCAGCAGTTCCCGAGACAACGACTACGAGCAGTACTTC.

With regard to this clone: At one end the junction does not follow the germline gene, possibly because of a read error. The rearrangement joins TRBV2 to TRBJ1-1; no reliable D call. The CDR3 sequence is 10 residues long. CDR1 is SNHLY and CDR2 is FYNNEI in the germline V gene. The CDR3 is CAGRTDEAFF. CDR3 coding DNA: TGTGCCGGCAGGACGGATGAAGCTTTCTTT.

This clone came up once. The V and J genes are TRBV7-2 and TRBJ2-1, with 8 bases fitting TRBD2. This CDR3 contains 19 residues. Germline trimming cut 3 bases from V and 4 bases from J; bases unmatched to any gene: 17. The germline CDR1 and CDR2 sequences are SGHTA and FQGNSA. The CDR3 protein is CASSFSAGGPGRGYNEQFF. Written as DNA, the CDR3 is TGTGCCAGCAGCTTCTCGGCGGGGGGACCCGGGCGAGGGTACAATGAGCAGTTCTTC. The entire variable domain, with the rest obtained from reference TRBV7-2 and TRBJ2-1, is as follows: GAGVSQSPSNKVTEKGKDVELRCDPISGHTALYWYRQSLGQGLEFLIYFQGNSAPDKSGLPSDRFSAERTGGSVSTLTIQRTQQEDSAVYLCASSFSAGGPGRGYNEQFFGPGTRLTVL.

The V and J genes are TRBV7-9 and TRBJ1-2; perhaps TRBD1 as D (5 bases). The V end was cut by 4 bases, the J end by 8 bases, with 8 bases between. The germline CDR1 and CDR2 sequences are SEHNR and FQNEAQ (reference sequence). The CDR3 loop spans 11 amino acids. The CDR3 loop reads CASSWQGGYTF. In DNA form, the CDR3 reads TGTGCCAGCAGCTGGCAGGGCGGCTACACCTTC.

V is TRBV29-1 and J is TRBJ1-5; a weak D match, TRBD1 (6 bases). V was trimmed by 5 bases and J by 9 bases, leaving 17 bases between them. The CDR3 has 13 amino acids. CDR1 is SQVTM and CDR2 is ANQGSEA in the germline V gene. DNA of the CDR3: TGCAGCGTTCGGGCACAGGGAGTGGGGCCCCAGCATTTT. This translates into CSVRAQGVGPQHF. Drawing the rest from reference TRBV29-1 and TRBJ1-5, the complete variable domain is SAVISQKPSRDICQRGTSLTIQCQVDSQVTMMFWYRQQPGQSLTLIATANQGSEATYESGFVIDKFPISRPNLTFSTLTVSNMSPEDSSIYLCSVRAQGVGPQHFGDGTRLSIL.

The gene calls are TRBV5-1 and TRBJ2-7; D ambiguous. This CDR3 is built from 14 residues. The ends were cut back, 1 base at V and 4 bases at J, with 12 bases in the middle. Germline values: CDR1 SGHRS, CDR2 YFSETQ. The CDR3 spells CASSLTTSFYEQYF. CDR3 in DNA: TGCGCCAGCAGCTTGACTACGAGCTTTTACGAGCAGTACTTC. Filled out from reference TRBV5-1 and TRBJ2-7, the complete variable domain reads KAGVTQTPRYLIKTRGQQVTLSCSPISGHRSVSWYQQTPGQGLQFLFEYFSETQRNKGNFPGRFSGRQFSNSRSEMNVSTLELGDSALYLCASSLTTSFYEQYFGPGTRLTVT.

DNA of the CDR3: TGTGCCAGCAGCTTGGCCCGCCCGCGGGGGGGCACCGGGGAGCTGTTTTTT. Translated, it gives CASSLARPRGGTGELFF. The V call is TRBV5-6, the J call TRBJ2-2; 9 positions match TRBD2. Losses at the gene ends were 0 bases for V and 4 bases for J; bases not matched to a gene: 7. The CDR3 totals 17 residues. Germline values: CDR1 SGHDT, CDR2 YYEEEE.

The chain uses TRBV6-5 and TRBJ1-2, with TRBD1 as a possible D gene (6 bases). Trimming shortened V by 2 bases and J by 4 bases, and 11 bases separated the two germline ends. Germline-derived CDR1 and CDR2 are MNHEY and SVGAGI. There are 14 residues in the CDR3. Here the CDR3 DNA reads TGTGCCAGCAGTTACGCTGGGACATCCTATGGCTACACCTTC. It specifies CASSYAGTSYGYTF.

The chain recombines TRBV4-1 with TRBJ2-2; the D gene could be TRBD1 or TRBD2 (5 bases each). Between the trimmed V and J ends, which lost 0 bases and 7 bases, there was a span of 9 bases. This CDR3 is built from 14 residues. Germline V gene data show CDR1 as MGHRA and CDR2 as YSYEKL. The CDR3 DNA follows: TGCGCCAGCAGCCAAGAGGGGACGAACGGGGAGCTGTTTTTT. It translates to CASSQEGTNGELFF.

The chain employs TRBV29-1 and TRBJ1-1; 9 bases are shared with TRBD1. Germline V gives CDR1 SQVTM, CDR2 ANQGSEA. V shed 3 bases, J shed 5 bases, and the junction held 4 bases outside the gene matches. The CDR3 runs to 13 residues. This chain's CDR3 is CSVEDRGGTEAFF. The CDR3 nucleotides read TGCAGCGTTGAGGACAGGGGAGGGACTGAAGCTTTCTTT.

This clone was seen a few times. The chain uses TRBV6-5 and TRBJ1-5; TRBD1 is a possible D gene (5 bases). The V end was cut by 5 bases, the J end by 6 bases, with 11 bases between. CDR1 MNHEY and CDR2 SVGAGI come from the germline V gene. This CDR3 is built from 13 residues. CDR3 residues: CASSDGAAQPQHF. The CDR3 DNA sequence: TGTGCCAGCAGTGATGGGGCAGCTCAGCCCCAGCATTTT.

The chain carries TRBV13 and TRBJ1-5; D gene uncertain. CDR1 is PRHDT, CDR2 FYEKMQ, per germline (reference sequence). V lost 4 bases to trimming and J lost 6 bases, with 7 bases between them. The CDR3 runs to 12 residues. CDR3: CASSYPGQPQHF. The CDR3 coding sequence is TGTGCCAGCAGCTATCCTGGTCAGCCCCAGCATTTT.

The J gene is TRBJ1-3, the V gene TRBV13; TRBD1 is a possible D gene (5 bases). Trimming shortened V by 4 bases and J by 8 bases, and 15 bases separated the two germline ends. The V gene's germline CDR1 is PRHDT and CDR2 FYEKMQ (reference sequence). The CDR3 has 14 residues. CDR3 in amino acids: CASSSGSGRDTIYF. DNA of the CDR3: TGTGCCAGCAGCTCAGGGTCCGGGCGGGACACCATATATTTT.

The genes are TRBV28 and TRBJ2-7; a weak D match, TRBD1 (6 bases). CDR1 and CDR2 (germline): MDHEN, SYDVKM. Trimming took off 5 bases at V and 7 bases at J, with 18 bases between the two ends. This CDR3 contains 14 residues. CDR3 coding DNA: TGTGCCAGCAGTGCGTGGGACACCGCCTCGGAGCAGTACTTC. It yields the protein CASSAWDTASEQYF.

Regarding this clone: The junction shows a germline mismatch at one end, possibly a read error. The sample holds other DNA sequences that translate to the same CDR3. The chain combines TRBV5-1 with TRBJ2-7, with D uncertain. CDR3 size: 11 residues. Germline loops: CDR1 SGHRS, CDR2 YFSETQ. CDR3 in DNA: TGTGCCAGCAGCTCCGCTTACGAGCAGTACTTC. It is translated as CASSSAYEQYF.

This rearrangement joins TRBV13 to TRBJ1-6, with D perhaps matching TRBD1 (5 bases). From germline, CDR1 is PRHDT and CDR2 FYEKMQ (reference sequence). The CDR3 contains 18 residues. Trimming pared 0 bases from V and 7 bases from J, leaving 19 bases between. The DNA of the CDR3 is TGTGCCAGCAGCTTAGGCCGCGGGGGGGTTCGACGGAATTCACCCCTCCACTTT. Residues: CASSLGRGGVRRNSPLHF. The variable domain in full, with the rest retrieved from reference TRBV13 and TRBJ1-6, is AAGVIQSPRHLIKEKRETATLKCYPIPRHDTVYWYQQGPGQDPQFLISFYEKMQSDKGSIPDRFSAQQFSDYHSELNMSSLELGDSALYFCASSLGRGGVRRNSPLHFGNGTRLTVT.

The chain joins TRBV27 to TRBJ2-5; either TRBD1 or TRBD2 may supply D (5 bases each). Trimming removed 6 bases at V and 3 bases at J, with 17 bases between. The germline V gene has CDR1 MNHEY and CDR2 SMNVEV (reference sequence). This CDR3 comprises 15 residues. In DNA form, the CDR3 reads TGTGCCAGCAGCCCGGGGCAGTATAGGGAAGAGACCCAGTACTTC. This gives the protein CASSPGQYREETQYF.

This sequence joins TRBV6-5 and TRBJ1-5; D is possibly TRBD1 (5 bases). V lost 4 bases and J lost 1, with 11 bases in between. The CDR3 contains 15 residues. Germline CDR1 is MNHEY and CDR2 is SVGAGI. CDR3 in amino acids: CASSSGLISNQPQHF. As DNA, the CDR3 is TGTGCCAGCAGTTCGGGACTTATAAGCAATCAGCCCCAGCATTTT.

The chain combines TRBV7-8 with TRBJ2-5; D unresolved. Matching the DNA end better, TRBJ2-7 makes the J call doubtful. CDR3 size: 15 residues. Germline CDR1 reads SGHVS; CDR2 reads FQNEAQ. CDR3 sequence reads: CASSLLILQLDEQYF. CDR3 bases: TGTGCCAGCAGCTTGCTAATCCTGCAATTGGACGAGCAGTACTTC.

V and J are TRBV4-2 and TRBJ2-7; the D is unclear. Trimming removed 2 bases at V and 7 bases at J, with 9 bases between. The V gene's germline CDR1 is LGHNA and CDR2 YNFKEQ. The CDR3 runs to 12 residues. The CDR3 DNA reads TGTGCCAGCAGCCAACCCAATTTAGAGCAGTACTTC. Translating gives CASSQPNLEQYF.

CDR3 region: CASTWTGDTEAFF. In nucleotides, the CDR3 is TGCGCCAGCACCTGGACAGGGGACACTGAAGCTTTCTTT. The genes are TRBV5-1 and TRBJ1-1, with 9 nucleotides matching TRBD1. Trimming removed 6 bases from V and 3 bases from J; junction bases left unmatched: 3. In germline, CDR1 is SGHRS, CDR2 YFSETQ. The CDR3 runs 13 residues.

The V gene is TRBV7-9, the J gene TRBJ1-1; D unresolved. V dropped 8 bases and J dropped 6 bases, with 19 bases sitting between them. Germline-derived CDR1 and CDR2 are SEHNR and FQNEAQ (reference sequence). The CDR3 has 14 amino acids. The CDR3 region is CASGYTAGSAEAFF. The DNA of the CDR3 is TGTGCCAGCGGTTACACCGCCGGGAGCGCTGAAGCTTTCTTT.